This record looks at one T cell receptor (beta chain) sequence and its context. Germline V gives CDR1 MDHEN, CDR2 SYDVKM. The CDR3 extends over 14 amino acids. Trimming left V 7 bases short and J 2 bases short, with 12 bases between. The data were obtained in a study of blood T cell repertoires in COVID-19. For the study at large: Both acute and convalescent COVID-19 samples were obtained from the United States, Italy and Spain.

As processed by the authors: Nucleated cell counts were estimated from reference gene primer amplification. Sequencing was performed with immunoSEQ multiplex PCR; in TCRdb, only in-frame clones are kept and a portion is missing. The V and J calls and clone size come from that table; D and trimming were worked out from the DNA. Of about 130,000 clones listed, around 81% are singletons. The receptor was derived from a human donor in a cohort sampled during active COVID-19. Material for sequencing was peripheral blood. This chain links TRBV28 with TRBJ1-5; D perhaps matches TRBD1 (6 bases). CDR3 DNA sequence: TGTGCCAGCAAGGGGGGGATGGGCAATCAGCCCCAGCATTTT. Its protein product is CASKGGMGNQPQHF.